This TCR beta chain was found in a study of OX40 agonist ivuxolimab in advanced cancers. The germline CDR1 and CDR2 sequences are SGHTA and FQGTGA. The CDR3 is 14 amino acids. V lost 4 bases to trimming and J lost 4 bases, with 12 bases between them. TCRdb's table, derived via immunoSEQ multiplex PCR, lists solely in-frame clones and lacks some. This table holds tens of thousands of clones, 85% to 90% found once. This sequence originates from an adult with an advanced solid tumor such as melanoma, head and neck, liver or kidney cancer. The source material was CD4+ or CD8+ T cells sorted from blood, sampled in a trial of the OX40 agonist ivuxolimab. The chain links TRBV7-3 to TRBJ2-3; D is possibly TRBD1 (6 bases). In DNA, the CDR3 is TGTGCCAGCAGCTCCTTACAGGGCGCAGATACGCAGTATTTT. Its translation: CASSSLQGADTQYF.